This TCR beta chain was profiled in a study of blood T cell repertoires in COVID-19. Study details: T cells, B-cell-depleted T cells, or PBMCs supplied cDNA or gDNA.

Seattle enrolled patients during active infection and tracked them longitudinally. In the original workflow: Estimates of nucleated cell counts were drawn from the amplification of reference gene primers. Only in-frame clones appear in the TCRdb table, and some are missing; sequencing was by immunoSEQ multiplex PCR. D and trimming were read from the DNA, whereas the V and J calls and clone size are those reported in that table. Of over 250,000 clones detected, 80% to 90% appear once; the ten largest clones hold less than 15%. The sequencing sample was made of peripheral blood. The receptor's source is a woman in her 70s with COVID-19, enrolled during active disease.

CDR3 sequence reads: CASSEGQSSYEQYF. The CDR3 DNA sequence: TGTGCCAGCAGCGAAGGACAAAGCTCCTACGAGCAGTACTTC. This chain joins TRBV7-2 and TRBJ2-7; a possible D gene is TRBD1 (5 bases). The CDR3 consists of 14 residues. Per germline, CDR1 SGHTA and CDR2 FQGNSA. Trimming removed 5 bases from V and 0 bases from J, with 11 bases in between. The variable domain in full, with the rest retrieved from reference TRBV7-2 and TRBJ2-7, is GAGVSQSPSNKVTEKGKDVELRCDPISGHTALYWYRQSLGQGLEFLIYFQGNSAPDKSGLPSDRFSAERTGGSVSTLTIQRTQQEDSAVYLCASSEGQSSYEQYFGPGTRLTVT.